Each of the 32 T cell receptor beta chains below was sequenced from the same sample in a study of human T cells and chemical hapten exposure. TCRdb recomputed calls from the RACE reads with MiXCR, one row per CDR3 protein. Altogether fewer than 70,000 distinct CDR3 sequences are present, approximately 6.7% being singletons, with the ten largest covering approximately 1.6%. Time point described: pre-sensitization, week 0. Treatment given: therapeutic diphenylcyclopropenone sensitization with weekly scalp DPC. The source material was whole blood, sampled in connection with sensitization to the hapten diphenylcyclopropenone (DPC). These receptors were collected from a woman in her 30s with alopecia areata. Some clones in this sample may be carry-over from other donors' samples.

This clonotype showed up many times. The chain uses TRBV14 and TRBJ1-1; D unresolved. Germline V gives CDR1 SGHDN, CDR2 FVKESK. V was clipped by 1 base and J by 2 bases, with 5 bases between them. The CDR3 loop spans 13 amino acids. The CDR3 sequence is CASSQVFNTEAFF. The DNA of the CDR3 is TGTGCCAGCAGCCAAGTATTTAACACTGAAGCTTTCTTT.

This clonotype was detected many times. CDR3 sequence (DNA): TGCAGTGCTGCGGGACGGTCGAACACTGAAGCTTTCTTT. Protein: CSAAGRSNTEAFF. This chain connects TRBV20-1 to TRBJ1-1; TRBD1 is a possible D gene (5 bases). Trimming took off 5 bases at V and 1 base at J, with 11 bases between the two ends. Germline V gives CDR1 DFQATT, CDR2 SNEGSKA (reference sequence). CDR3 length equals 13 residues.

A few counts support this clonotype. The chain is built from TRBV12-5 and TRBJ1-3; D perhaps matches TRBD1 (6 bases). Trimming removed 5 bases at V and 7 bases at J, with 9 bases between. CDR3 length: 12 amino acids. Germline loops: CDR1 LGHNT, CDR2 FRNRAP. In DNA form, the CDR3 reads TGTGCTAGTGGTCTGGACAGCAACACCATATATTTT. Its translation: CASGLDSNTIYF.

This clonotype was counted at least ten times. The chain joins TRBV13 to TRBJ2-1; D perhaps matches TRBD1 (6 bases). Germline V gives CDR1 PRHDT, CDR2 FYEKMQ (reference sequence). Trimming pared 0 bases from V and 7 bases from J, leaving 13 bases between. The length of the CDR3 is 15 residues. The CDR3 reads CASSLGTDSPNEQFF. CDR3 in DNA: TGTGCCAGCAGCTTAGGCACGGACAGCCCGAATGAGCAGTTCTTC.

This clonotype appeared many times. The gene calls are TRBV12-5 and TRBJ1-2; D is ambiguous. CDR1 is LGHNT, CDR2 FRNRAP, per germline. CDR3 length equals 15 residues. Trimming pared 1 base from V and 1 base from J, leaving 10 bases between. The CDR3, as DNA: TGTGCTAGTGGTTTGGATAAGGGATTTAACTATGGCTACACCTTC. Its protein product is CASGLDKGFNYGYTF. The variable domain in full, completed from reference TRBV12-5 and TRBJ1-2, reads DARVTQTPRHKVTEMGQEVTMRCQPILGHNTVFWYRQTMMQGLELLAYFRNRAPLDDSGMPKDRFSAEMPDATLATLKIQPSEPRDSAVYFCASGLDKGFNYGYTFGSGTRLTVV.

In its sample, this clonotype was seen a few times. This sequence joins TRBV20-1 and TRBJ2-7, with 13 positions matching TRBD2. This CDR3 has 15 residues. Unmatched junction bases numbered 8, after V lost 2 bases and J lost 7 bases. Per germline, CDR1 DFQATT and CDR2 SNEGSKA (reference sequence). CDR3 in DNA: TGCAGTGCTAGACCTTGGACTAGCGGGGGAAGGGAGCAGTACTTC. The encoded protein is CSARPWTSGGREQYF.

This clonotype was recorded many times. V gene TRBV20-1 combines with J gene TRBJ1-5, with D possibly matching TRBD1 (6 bases). There are 15 residues in the CDR3. V was shortened by 6 bases and J by 4 bases, with 19 bases between the two germline ends. Germline V gene lookup returns CDR1 DFQATT and CDR2 SNEGSKA (reference sequence). In nucleotides, the CDR3 is TGCAGTGCGACCCCCCAAAGGACAGAAAATCAGCCCCAGCATTTT. This translates into CSATPQRTENQPQHF.

Ten or more counts support this clonotype. The chain carries TRBV7-8 and TRBJ1-1, with no clear D. Trimming left V 4 bases short and J 2 bases short, with 8 bases between. The CDR3 contains 13 residues. Germline CDR1 is SGHVS and CDR2 is FQNEAQ. As DNA, the CDR3 is TGTGCCAGCAGCTCCAACCTAAACACTGAAGCTTTCTTT. Protein sequence: CASSSNLNTEAFF.

This chain joins TRBV30 and TRBJ2-1, with 9 positions matching TRBD1. Trimming removed 5 bases from V and 4 bases from J; junction bases left unmatched: 12. There are 16 residues in the CDR3. Germline V gene lookup returns CDR1 GTSNPN and CDR2 SVGIG (reference sequence). CDR3 nucleotides: TGTGCCTGGGATCCCTTTGGACAGGGGCCTTACAATGAGCAGTTCTTC. This gives the protein CAWDPFGQGPYNEQFF.

This clonotype was counted many times. The chain links TRBV5-4 to TRBJ2-3; D call uncertain. The CDR3 loop spans 15 amino acids. Germline-derived CDR1 and CDR2 are SGHNT and YYREEE (reference sequence). Trimming left V 0 bases short and J 0 bases short, with 8 bases between. In DNA, the CDR3 is TGTGCCAGCAGCTTGGCGGCAACTAGCACAGATACGCAGTATTTT. Translation: CASSLAATSTDTQYF.

This clonotype turned up a few times. This rearrangement joins TRBV6-1 to TRBJ2-3, with D perhaps TRBD1 (5 bases). Germline lookup yields CDR1 MNHNS and CDR2 SASEGT. The V end lost 8 bases, the J end lost 0 bases, and 9 bases lay between the germline ends. The CDR3 is 13 residues long. For the CDR3, the DNA is TGTGCCAGCCAACAGGTTAGCACAGATACGCAGTATTTT. Its translation is CASQQVSTDTQYF.

This clonotype came up many times. The chain carries TRBV6-1 and TRBJ1-1; D is undetermined. This CDR3 comprises 14 residues. Germline loops: CDR1 MNHNS, CDR2 SASEGT. V was clipped by 8 bases and J by 2 bases, with 15 bases between them. CDR3 sequence reads: CASCLEGRNTEAFF. For the CDR3, the DNA is TGTGCCAGCTGTCTGGAGGGAAGAAACACTGAAGCTTTCTTT.

This clonotype was counted at least ten times. V is TRBV5-4 and J is TRBJ1-4, with D tentatively TRBD1 (5 bases). V shed 0 bases and J shed 5 bases, with 14 bases lying between them. The germline CDR1 and CDR2 sequences are SGHNT and YYREEE (reference sequence). This CDR3 contains 16 residues. Here the CDR3 reads CASSLGPGGSNEKLFF. CDR3 DNA sequence: TGTGCCAGCAGCTTGGGCCCCGGGGGGAGCAATGAAAAACTGTTTTTT.

The chain employs TRBV5-1 and TRBJ2-5; D unresolved. Germline-derived CDR1 and CDR2 are SGHRS and YFSETQ. The CDR3 has 12 amino acids. V dropped 1 base and J dropped 5 bases, with 6 bases sitting between them. The CDR3 region has the DNA TGCGCCAGCAGCTTGTTGACCGAGACCCAGTACTTC. It translates to CASSLLTETQYF.

Details on this clonotype: It may be a read error: a sequence one base away is much more abundant. This chain joins TRBV12-3 or TRBV12-4 and TRBJ1-2; 9 bases map to TRBD1. The CDR3 is 13 residues long. The CDR3 DNA reads as TGTGTCAGCAGACCGGGACAGGGCAAGGGCTACACCTTC. It encodes CVSRPGQGKGYTF.

This clonotype was detected only a few times. This chain joins TRBV12-3 or TRBV12-4 and TRBJ1-5; TRBD1 matches at 8 bases. This CDR3 comprises 14 residues. V trimming: 5 bases; J trimming: 6 bases; junction bases outside the gene matches: 6. The DNA of the CDR3 is TGTGCCAGCAGTAGGACAGGGTCGGGTCAGCCCCAGCATTTT. Its translation is CASSRTGSGQPQHF.

In this sample, this clonotype turned up many times. The chain recombines TRBV12-3 or TRBV12-4 with TRBJ1-1; D not certain. Trimming shortened V by 1 base and J by 2 bases, and 8 bases separated the two germline ends. The CDR3 is 14 residues long. As DNA, the CDR3 is TGTGCCAGCAGTTTAGGGCAGGCTAACACTGAAGCTTTCTTT. It specifies CASSLGQANTEAFF.

This clonotype has at least ten counts. CDR3 sequence: CASSLSRGRTEAFF. The CDR3 DNA reads TGTGCCAGCAGCTTGAGCAGGGGGCGGACTGAAGCTTTCTTT. This chain links TRBV5-4 with TRBJ1-1; 8 positions agree with TRBD1. The CDR3 extends over 14 amino acids. Germline V gives CDR1 SGHNT, CDR2 YYREEE (reference sequence). The ends lost 1 base at V and 5 bases at J; junction bases unmatched: 4.

The chain recombines TRBV2 with TRBJ1-2; D not resolved. The CDR3 runs 15 residues. In germline, CDR1 is SNHLY, CDR2 FYNNEI. V dropped 1 base and J dropped 4 bases, with 13 bases sitting between them. The CDR3 nucleotides are TGTGCCAGCAGTGAAGACGGCAGTAAAGCCTATGGCTACACCTTC. As protein: CASSEDGSKAYGYTF.

Ten or more counts support this clonotype. The V and J genes are TRBV2 and TRBJ2-2, with D hard to call. The V and J ends lost 5 bases and 0 bases respectively, with 10 bases between them. CDR1 SNHLY and CDR2 FYNNEI come from the germline V gene. The CDR3 has 15 amino acids. CDR3 in DNA: TGTGCCAGCAGTCCGGTCCCGGCGAACACCGGGGAGCTGTTTTTT. Its translation is CASSPVPANTGELFF.

This clonotype was seen more than once but under ten times. This chain connects TRBV9 to TRBJ2-1; 7 nucleotides align to TRBD2. Germline CDR1 is SGDLS and CDR2 is YYNGEE. The CDR3 spans 13 residues. The V segment lost 3 bases and the J segment 7 bases; nucleotides outside the gene matches: 4. CDR3 sequence reads: CASSGGAGNEQFF. The CDR3 region has the DNA TGTGCCAGCAGCGGAGGAGCGGGGAATGAGCAGTTCTTC. Supplemented by reference TRBV9 and TRBJ2-1, the full variable domain reads DSGVTQTPKHLITATGQRVTLRCSPRSGDLSVYWYQQSLDQGLQFLIQYYNGEERAKGNILERFSAQQFPDLHSELNLSSLELGDSALYFCASSGGAGNEQFFGPGTRLTVL.

This clonotype has ten or more counts. The CDR3: CSARDAGGRGNEQFF. CDR3 nucleotide sequence: TGCAGTGCTAGAGATGCGGGGGGGCGGGGCAATGAGCAGTTCTTC. The V and J genes are TRBV20-1 and TRBJ2-1; 9 bases are a match to TRBD2. The CDR3 is 15 residues long. Germline CDR1 DFQATT, CDR2 SNEGSKA (reference sequence). V was pared by 0 bases and J by 6 bases, with 6 bases of the junction left unmatched.

In its sample, this clonotype was seen many times. This chain joins TRBV12-3 or TRBV12-4 and TRBJ2-3, with 10 positions matching TRBD2. V gave up 7 bases and J gave up 0 bases; unmatched junction bases: 4. The CDR3 length is 15 residues. The CDR3 protein is CASTSLAGSTDTQYF. The DNA of the CDR3 is TGTGCCAGCACCTCACTAGCGGGGAGCACAGATACGCAGTATTTT.

In its sample, this clonotype was seen many times. The rearrangement joins TRBV5-1 to TRBJ1-6; D unclear. The V gene's germline CDR1 is SGHRS and CDR2 YFSETQ. V gave up 0 bases and J gave up 10 bases, with 17 bases separating them. This CDR3 spans 16 amino acids. CDR3 DNA sequence: TGCGCCAGCAGCTTGGTAGACCCCTCGGCGGGATCACCCCTCCACTTT. It encodes CASSLVDPSAGSPLHF.

This clonotype was found a few times. This chain connects TRBV30 to TRBJ2-2; TRBD1 agrees at 9 bases. CDR3 length equals 16 residues. Germline assignment: CDR1 GTSNPN and CDR2 SVGIG (reference sequence). V lost 0 bases to trimming and J lost 4 bases; unmatched junction nucleotides: 6. For the CDR3, the DNA is TGTGCCTGGAGTGTTTTGGGACAGGGATTCACCGGGGAGCTGTTTTTT. Its protein product is CAWSVLGQGFTGELFF.

This clonotype has a count of ten or more. The chain has TRBV7-9 and TRBJ2-7, with 9 bases aligning to TRBD1. Germline V gene sequence: CDR1 SEHNR, CDR2 FQNEAQ (reference sequence). V shed 0 bases and J 5 bases; nucleotides not matched to a gene: 5. This CDR3 is 15 amino acids long. CDR3 nucleotides: TGTGCCAGCAGCTTAGCCTACAGGGGGCTGAACGAGCAGTACTTC. Its protein product is CASSLAYRGLNEQYF.

The sample holds many counts of this clonotype. The genes are TRBV3-1 and TRBJ1-1; no definite D call. The germline V gene encodes CDR1 LGHDT and CDR2 YNNKEL (reference sequence). This CDR3 comprises 13 residues. V lost 3 bases and J 4 bases, leaving 9 bases between the germline ends. The CDR3 loop is CASSHEYTTEAFF. The CDR3 nucleotides are TGTGCCAGCAGCCATGAATACACCACTGAAGCTTTCTTT.

J is TRBJ1-1 and V is TRBV3-1, with TRBD1 matching 9 bases. CDR3 length: 13 residues. Trimming cost V 1 base and J 11 bases; bases outside gene matches: 5. Germline lookup yields CDR1 LGHDT and CDR2 YNNKEL (reference sequence). CDR3 in amino acids: CASSQGQGVLAFF. CDR3 coding DNA: TGTGCCAGCAGCCAAGGACAGGGGGTTTTGGCTTTCTTT.

This clonotype was seen repeatedly, ten times or more. The chain is built from TRBV2 and TRBJ1-1; the D is unclear. CDR1 is SNHLY, CDR2 FYNNEI, per germline. The CDR3 is made up of 18 amino acids. V dropped 6 bases and J dropped 0 bases, with 23 bases sitting between them. CDR3 nucleotides: TGTGCCAGCAGGTTAAAGGTTGGGCAGGACCTAATGAACACTGAAGCTTTCTTT. Protein sequence: CASRLKVGQDLMNTEAFF.

This clonotype was seen more than once but under ten times. The chain uses TRBV6-6 and TRBJ1-5; 9 nucleotides agree with TRBD1. This CDR3 comprises 14 residues. Germline V gene sequence: CDR1 MNHNY, CDR2 SVGAGI (reference sequence). The J segment lost 4 bases and the V segment lost 5 bases, leaving 3 bases of the junction unmatched. DNA for the CDR3: TGTGCCAGCAGTGGACAGGGGAGAAATCAGCCCCAGCATTTT. Translating it yields CASSGQGRNQPQHF.

This clonotype was observed many times. The chain links TRBV2 to TRBJ1-5; the D gene is possibly TRBD1 (6 bases). The CDR3 spans 15 residues. Germline assignment: CDR1 SNHLY and CDR2 FYNNEI. V shed 4 bases and J shed 5 bases, with 15 bases lying between them. As DNA, the CDR3 is TGTGCCAGCAGTGGGGGGGGCATGTCTTATCAGCCCCAGCATTTT. Translated: CASSGGGMSYQPQHF.

This clonotype was seen repeatedly, ten times or more. The V and J genes are TRBV5-1 and TRBJ2-2; 8 nucleotides align to TRBD1. J gave up 7 bases and V 3 bases, and 5 bases lay outside the gene matches. The CDR3 extends over 14 amino acids. CDR1 and CDR2 (germline): SGHRS, YFSETQ. The CDR3, as DNA: TGCGCCAGCAGCTCGGGACAGGCTCACGGGGAGCTGTTTTTT. It codes for CASSSGQAHGELFF.